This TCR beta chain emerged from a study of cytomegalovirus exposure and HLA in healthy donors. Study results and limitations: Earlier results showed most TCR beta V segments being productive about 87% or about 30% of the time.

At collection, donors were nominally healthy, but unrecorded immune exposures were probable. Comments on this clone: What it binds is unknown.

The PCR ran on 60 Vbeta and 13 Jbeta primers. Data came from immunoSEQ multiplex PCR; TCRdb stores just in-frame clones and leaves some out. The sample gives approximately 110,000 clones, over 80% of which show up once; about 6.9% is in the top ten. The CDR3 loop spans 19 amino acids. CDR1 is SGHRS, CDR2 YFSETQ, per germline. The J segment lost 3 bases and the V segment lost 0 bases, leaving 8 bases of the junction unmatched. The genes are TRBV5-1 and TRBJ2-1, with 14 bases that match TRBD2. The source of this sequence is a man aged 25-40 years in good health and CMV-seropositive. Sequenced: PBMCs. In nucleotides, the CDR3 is TGCGCCAGCAGCTTGGCCGCGACTAGCGGGGGGGCCGGCTACAATGAGCAGTTCTTC. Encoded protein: CASSLAATSGGAGYNEQFF.